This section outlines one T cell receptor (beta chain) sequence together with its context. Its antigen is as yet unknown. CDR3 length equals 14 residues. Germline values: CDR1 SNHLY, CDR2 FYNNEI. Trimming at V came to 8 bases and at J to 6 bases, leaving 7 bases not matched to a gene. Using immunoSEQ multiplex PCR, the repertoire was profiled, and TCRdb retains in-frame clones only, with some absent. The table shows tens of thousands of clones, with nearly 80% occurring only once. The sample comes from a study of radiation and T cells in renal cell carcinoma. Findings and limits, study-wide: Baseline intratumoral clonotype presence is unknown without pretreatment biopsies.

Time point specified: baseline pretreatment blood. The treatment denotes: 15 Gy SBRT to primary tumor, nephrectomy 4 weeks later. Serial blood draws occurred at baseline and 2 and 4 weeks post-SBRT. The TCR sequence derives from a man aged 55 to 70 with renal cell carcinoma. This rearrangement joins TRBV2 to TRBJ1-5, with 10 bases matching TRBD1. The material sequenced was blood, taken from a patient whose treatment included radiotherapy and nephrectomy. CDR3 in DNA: TGTGCCAGCTCCAGACAGGGGGCGGTTCAGCCCCAGCATTTT. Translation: CASSRQGAVQPQHF.